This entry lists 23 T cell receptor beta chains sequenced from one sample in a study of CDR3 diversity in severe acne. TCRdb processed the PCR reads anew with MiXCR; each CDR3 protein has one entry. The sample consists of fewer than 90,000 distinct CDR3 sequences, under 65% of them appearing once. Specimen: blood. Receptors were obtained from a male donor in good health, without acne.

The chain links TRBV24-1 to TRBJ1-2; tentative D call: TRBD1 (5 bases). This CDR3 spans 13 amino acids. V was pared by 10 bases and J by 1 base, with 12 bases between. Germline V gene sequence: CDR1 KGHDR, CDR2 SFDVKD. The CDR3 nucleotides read TGTGCCACTGCCGGGACGGGTAACTATGGCTACACCTTC. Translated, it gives CATAGTGNYGYTF.

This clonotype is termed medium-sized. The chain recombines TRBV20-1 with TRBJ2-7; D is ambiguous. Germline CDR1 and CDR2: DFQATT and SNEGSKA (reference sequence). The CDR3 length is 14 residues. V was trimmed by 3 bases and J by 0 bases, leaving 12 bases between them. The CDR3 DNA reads TGCAGTGCTAGTAATCTCCTGGGCTCCTACGAGCAGTACTTC. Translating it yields CSASNLLGSYEQYF.

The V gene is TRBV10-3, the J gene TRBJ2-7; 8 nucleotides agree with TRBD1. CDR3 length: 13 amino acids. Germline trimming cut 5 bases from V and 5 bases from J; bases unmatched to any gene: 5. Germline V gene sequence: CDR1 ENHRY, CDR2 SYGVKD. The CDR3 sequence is CAISLQGGNEQYF. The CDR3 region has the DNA TGTGCCATCAGTCTACAGGGGGGAAACGAGCAGTACTTC.

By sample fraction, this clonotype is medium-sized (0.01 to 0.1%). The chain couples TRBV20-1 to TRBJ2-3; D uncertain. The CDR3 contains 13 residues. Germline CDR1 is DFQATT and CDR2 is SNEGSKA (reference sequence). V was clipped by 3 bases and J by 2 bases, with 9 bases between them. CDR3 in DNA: TGCAGTGCTAGGGAGCCTGTCACAGATACGCAGTATTTT. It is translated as CSAREPVTDTQYF.

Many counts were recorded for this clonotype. In DNA form, the CDR3 reads TGTGCCAGCAGCCCACCCCTAAGGGAGGGCTGGGATGGCTACACCTTC. It translates to CASSPPLREGWDGYTF. V gene TRBV6-5 combines with J gene TRBJ1-2; no firm D call. Germline CDR1 and CDR2: MNHEY and SVGAGI. The CDR3 sequence is 16 residues long. V lost 6 bases and J lost 6, with 23 bases in between.

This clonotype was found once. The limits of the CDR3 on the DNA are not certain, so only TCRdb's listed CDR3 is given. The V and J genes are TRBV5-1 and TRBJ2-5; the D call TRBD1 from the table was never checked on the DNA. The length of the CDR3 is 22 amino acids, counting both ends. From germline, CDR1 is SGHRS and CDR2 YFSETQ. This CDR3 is CASSLGLGQGNGYTFGSGTQYF.

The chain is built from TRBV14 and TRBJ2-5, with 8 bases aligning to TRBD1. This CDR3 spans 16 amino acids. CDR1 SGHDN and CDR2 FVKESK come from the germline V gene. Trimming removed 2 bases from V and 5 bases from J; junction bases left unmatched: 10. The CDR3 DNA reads TGTGCCAGCAGCCAACATCAGGGGGCACTGGGGGAGACCCAGTACTTC. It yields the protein CASSQHQGALGETQYF.

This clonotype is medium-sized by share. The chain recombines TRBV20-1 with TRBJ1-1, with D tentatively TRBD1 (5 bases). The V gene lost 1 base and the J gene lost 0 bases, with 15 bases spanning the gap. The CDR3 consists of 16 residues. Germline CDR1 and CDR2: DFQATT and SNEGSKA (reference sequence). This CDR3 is CSARGNGARMNTEAFF. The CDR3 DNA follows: TGCAGTGCTAGAGGGAATGGGGCGCGGATGAACACTGAAGCTTTCTTT.

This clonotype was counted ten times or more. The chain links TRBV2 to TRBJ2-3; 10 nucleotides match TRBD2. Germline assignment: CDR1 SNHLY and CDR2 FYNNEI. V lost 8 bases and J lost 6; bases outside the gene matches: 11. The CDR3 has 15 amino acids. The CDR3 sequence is CASEPAGGPLDTQYF. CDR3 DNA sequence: TGTGCCAGCGAACCAGCGGGGGGGCCTCTCGATACGCAGTATTTT.

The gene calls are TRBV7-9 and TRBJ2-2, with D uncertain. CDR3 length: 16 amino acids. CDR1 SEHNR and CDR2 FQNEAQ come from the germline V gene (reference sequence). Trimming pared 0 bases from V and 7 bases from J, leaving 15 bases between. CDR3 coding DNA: TGTGCCAGCAGCTTAGCTGTTGGGTCGGCATTCGGGGAGCTGTTTTTT. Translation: CASSLAVGSAFGELFF. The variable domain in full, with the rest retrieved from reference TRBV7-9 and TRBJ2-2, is DTGVSQNPRHKITKRGQNVTFRCDPISEHNRLYWYRQTLGQGPEFLTYFQNEAQLEKSRLLSDRFSAERPKGSFSTLEIQRTEQGDSAMYLCASSLAVGSAFGELFFGEGSRLTVL.

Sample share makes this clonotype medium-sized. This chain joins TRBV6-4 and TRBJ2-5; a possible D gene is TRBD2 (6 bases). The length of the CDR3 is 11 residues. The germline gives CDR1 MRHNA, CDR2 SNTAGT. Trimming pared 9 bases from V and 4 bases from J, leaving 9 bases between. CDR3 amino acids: CARGGRETQYF. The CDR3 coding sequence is TGTGCCAGAGGAGGGCGAGAGACCCAGTACTTC.

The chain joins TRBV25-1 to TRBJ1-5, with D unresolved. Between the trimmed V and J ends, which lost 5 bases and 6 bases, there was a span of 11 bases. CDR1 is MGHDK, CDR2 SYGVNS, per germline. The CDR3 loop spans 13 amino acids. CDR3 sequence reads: CASSFKMRQPQHF. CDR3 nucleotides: TGTGCCAGCAGTTTTAAAATGCGTCAGCCCCAGCATTTT.

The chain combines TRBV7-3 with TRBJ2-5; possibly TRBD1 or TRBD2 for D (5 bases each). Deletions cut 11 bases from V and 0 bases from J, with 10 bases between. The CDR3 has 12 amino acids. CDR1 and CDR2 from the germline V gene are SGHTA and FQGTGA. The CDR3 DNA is TGTGCCGGGGGAGCTTACCAAGAGACCCAGTACTTC. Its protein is CAGGAYQETQYF.

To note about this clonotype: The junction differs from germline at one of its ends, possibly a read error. Here the CDR3 reads CARSEGRGYGYTF. The CDR3 DNA is TGTGCCCGCAGTGAAGGCAGGGGCTATGGCTACACCTTC. The gene calls are TRBV25-1 and TRBJ1-2; tentatively, D is TRBD1 (6 bases). This CDR3 spans 13 amino acids. Germline-derived CDR1 and CDR2 are MGHDK and SYGVNS.

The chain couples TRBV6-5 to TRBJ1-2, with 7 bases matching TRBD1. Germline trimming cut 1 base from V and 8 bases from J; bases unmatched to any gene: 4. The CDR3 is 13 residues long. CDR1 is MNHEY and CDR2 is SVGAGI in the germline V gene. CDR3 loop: CASSYYGQDGYTF. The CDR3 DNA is TGTGCCAGCAGTTACTACGGACAGGACGGCTACACCTTC.

The CDR3 DNA reads TGTGCCAGCAGCTTCGGGGGGCGGGAGGCTACCTACGAGCAGTACTTC. It is translated as CASSFGGREATYEQYF. The V call is TRBV5-4, the J call TRBJ2-7, with 8 bases that match TRBD2. CDR1 SGHNT and CDR2 YYREEE come from the germline V gene (reference sequence). Losses at the gene ends were 2 bases for V and 2 bases for J; bases not matched to a gene: 9. The CDR3 spans 16 residues.

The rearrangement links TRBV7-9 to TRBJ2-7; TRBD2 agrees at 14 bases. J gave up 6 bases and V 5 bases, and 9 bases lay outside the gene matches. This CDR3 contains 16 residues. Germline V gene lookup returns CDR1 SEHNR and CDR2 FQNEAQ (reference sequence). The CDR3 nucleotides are TGTGCCAGCAGCCCAGGGACTAGCGGGAGTCCCTGCGAGCAGTACTTC. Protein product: CASSPGTSGSPCEQYF. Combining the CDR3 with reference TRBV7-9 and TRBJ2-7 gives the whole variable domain DTGVSQNPRHKITKRGQNVTFRCDPISEHNRLYWYRQTLGQGPEFLTYFQNEAQLEKSRLLSDRFSAERPKGSFSTLEIQRTEQGDSAMYLCASSPGTSGSPCEQYFGPGTRLTVT.

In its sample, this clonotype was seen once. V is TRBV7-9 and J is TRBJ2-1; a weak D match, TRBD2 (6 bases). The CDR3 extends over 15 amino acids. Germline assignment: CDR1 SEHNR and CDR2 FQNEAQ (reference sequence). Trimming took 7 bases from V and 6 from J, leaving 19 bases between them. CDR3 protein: CASNYRDLYCNEQFF. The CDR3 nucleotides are TGTGCCAGCAACTACCGGGACTTATACTGCAATGAGCAGTTCTTC.

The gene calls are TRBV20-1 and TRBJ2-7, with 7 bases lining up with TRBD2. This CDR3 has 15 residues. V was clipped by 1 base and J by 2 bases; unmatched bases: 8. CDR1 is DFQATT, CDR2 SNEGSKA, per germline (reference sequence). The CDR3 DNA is TGCAGTGCTAGAGCCTCGGGAGGCCCGGCCTACGAGCAGTACTTC. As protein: CSARASGGPAYEQYF.

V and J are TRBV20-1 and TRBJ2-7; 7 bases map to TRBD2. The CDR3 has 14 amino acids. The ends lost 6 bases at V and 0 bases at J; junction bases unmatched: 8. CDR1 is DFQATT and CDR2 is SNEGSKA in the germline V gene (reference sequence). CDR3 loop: CSAAPGLCSYEQYF. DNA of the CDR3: TGCAGTGCCGCACCGGGACTATGCTCCTACGAGCAGTACTTC.

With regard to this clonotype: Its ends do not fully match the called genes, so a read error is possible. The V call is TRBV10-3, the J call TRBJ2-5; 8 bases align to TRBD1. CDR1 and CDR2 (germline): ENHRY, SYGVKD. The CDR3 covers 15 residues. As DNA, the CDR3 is TGTGCCATCAGTTACGGACAGGGTGGGCAAGGGACCCAGTACTTC. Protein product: CAISYGQGGQGTQYF.

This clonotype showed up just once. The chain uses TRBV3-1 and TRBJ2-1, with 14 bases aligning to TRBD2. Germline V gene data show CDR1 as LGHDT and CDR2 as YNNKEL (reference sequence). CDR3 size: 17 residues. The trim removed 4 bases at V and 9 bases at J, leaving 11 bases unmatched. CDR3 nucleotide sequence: TGTGCCAGCAGCCGGCCCCCGACTAGCGGGGGGGCGGGTGAGCAGTTCTTC. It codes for CASSRPPTSGGAGEQFF.

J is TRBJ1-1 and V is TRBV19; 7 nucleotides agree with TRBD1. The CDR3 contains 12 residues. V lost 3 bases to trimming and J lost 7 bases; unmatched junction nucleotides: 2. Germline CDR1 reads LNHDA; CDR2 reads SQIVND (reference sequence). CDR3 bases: TGTGCCAGTAGTATCAGGGGGGGTGAAGCTTTCTTT. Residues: CASSIRGGEAFF.